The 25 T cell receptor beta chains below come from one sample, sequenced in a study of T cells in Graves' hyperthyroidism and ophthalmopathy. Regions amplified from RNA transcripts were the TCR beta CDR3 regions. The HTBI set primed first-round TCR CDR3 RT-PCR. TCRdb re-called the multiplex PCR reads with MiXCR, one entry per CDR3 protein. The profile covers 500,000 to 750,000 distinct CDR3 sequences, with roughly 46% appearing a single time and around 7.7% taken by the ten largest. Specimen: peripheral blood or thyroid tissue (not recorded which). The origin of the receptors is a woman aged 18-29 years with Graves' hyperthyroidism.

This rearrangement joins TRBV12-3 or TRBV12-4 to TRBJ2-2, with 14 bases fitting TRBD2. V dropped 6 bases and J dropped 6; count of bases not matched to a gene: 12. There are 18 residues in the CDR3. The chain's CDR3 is CASSPRLAGGPWSGELFF. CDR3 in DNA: TGTGCCAGCAGCCCTAGACTAGCGGGAGGGCCTTGGTCCGGGGAGCTGTTTTTT.

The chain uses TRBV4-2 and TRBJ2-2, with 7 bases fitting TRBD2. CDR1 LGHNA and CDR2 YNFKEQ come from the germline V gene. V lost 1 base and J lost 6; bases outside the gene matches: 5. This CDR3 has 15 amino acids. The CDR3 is CASSQAYGRPGELFF. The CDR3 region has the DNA TGTGCCAGCAGCCAAGCCTACGGGAGGCCCGGGGAGCTGTTTTTT.

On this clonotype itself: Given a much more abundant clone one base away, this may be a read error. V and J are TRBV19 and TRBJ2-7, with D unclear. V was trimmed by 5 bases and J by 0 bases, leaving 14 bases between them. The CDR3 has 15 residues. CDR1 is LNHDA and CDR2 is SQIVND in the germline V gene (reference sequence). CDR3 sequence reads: CASSASEASSYEQYF. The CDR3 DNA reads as TGTGCCAGTAGTGCCTCCGAGGCTAGCTCCTACGAGCAGTACTTC.

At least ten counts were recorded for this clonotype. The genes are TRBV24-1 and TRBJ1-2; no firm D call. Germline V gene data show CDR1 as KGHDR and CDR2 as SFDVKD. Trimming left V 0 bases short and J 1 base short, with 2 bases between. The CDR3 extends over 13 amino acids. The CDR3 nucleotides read TGTGCCACCAGTGATTTGAATAACTATGGCTACACCTTC. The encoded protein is CATSDLNNYGYTF.

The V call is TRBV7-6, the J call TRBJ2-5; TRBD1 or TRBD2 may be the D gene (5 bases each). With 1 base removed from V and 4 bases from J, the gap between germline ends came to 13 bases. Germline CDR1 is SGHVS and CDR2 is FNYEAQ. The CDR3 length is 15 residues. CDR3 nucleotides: TGTGCCAGCAGCTTAGGGGGAGATGGGGGAGAGACCCAGTACTTC. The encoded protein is CASSLGGDGGETQYF.

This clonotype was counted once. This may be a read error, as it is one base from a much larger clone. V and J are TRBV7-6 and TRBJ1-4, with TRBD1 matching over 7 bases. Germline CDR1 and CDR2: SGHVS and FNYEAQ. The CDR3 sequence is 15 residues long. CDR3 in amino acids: CVSSLRGQPNEKLFF. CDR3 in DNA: TGTGTCAGCAGCTTAAGGGGACAGCCTAATGAAAAACTGTTTTTT. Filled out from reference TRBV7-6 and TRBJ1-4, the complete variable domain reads GAGVSQSPRYKVTKRGQDVALRCDPISGHVSLYWYRQALGQGPEFLTYFNYEAQQDKSGLPNDRFSAERPEGSISTLTIQRTEQRDSAMYRCVSSLRGQPNEKLFFGSGTQLSVL.

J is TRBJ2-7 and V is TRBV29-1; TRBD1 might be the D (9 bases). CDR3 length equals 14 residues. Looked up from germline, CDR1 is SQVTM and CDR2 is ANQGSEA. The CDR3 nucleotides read TGCGGGGGGGTAGCGGGACAGGGCTCCTACGAGCAGTACTTC. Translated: CGGVAGQGSYEQYF.

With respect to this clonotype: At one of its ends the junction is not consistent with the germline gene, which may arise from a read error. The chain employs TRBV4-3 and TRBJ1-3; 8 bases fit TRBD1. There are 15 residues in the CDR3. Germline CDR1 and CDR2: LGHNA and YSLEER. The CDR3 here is CACSQTGAAGNTIYF. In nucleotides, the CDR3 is TGCGCCTGCAGCCAGACAGGGGCGGCTGGAAACACCATATATTTT.

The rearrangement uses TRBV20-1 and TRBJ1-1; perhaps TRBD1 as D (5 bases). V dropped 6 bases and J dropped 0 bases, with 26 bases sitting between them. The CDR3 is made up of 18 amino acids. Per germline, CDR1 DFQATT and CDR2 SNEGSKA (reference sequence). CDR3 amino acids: CSAAGLAGGTVMNTEAFF. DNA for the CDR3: TGCAGTGCGGCGGGACTAGCGGGGGGGACGGTGATGAACACTGAAGCTTTCTTT.

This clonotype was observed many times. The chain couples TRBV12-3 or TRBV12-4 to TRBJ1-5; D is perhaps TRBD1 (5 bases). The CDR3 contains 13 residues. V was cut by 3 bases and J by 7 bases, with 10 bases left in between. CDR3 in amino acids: CASSLGGAQPQHF. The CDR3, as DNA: TGTGCCAGCAGTTTGGGAGGGGCACAGCCCCAGCATTTT.

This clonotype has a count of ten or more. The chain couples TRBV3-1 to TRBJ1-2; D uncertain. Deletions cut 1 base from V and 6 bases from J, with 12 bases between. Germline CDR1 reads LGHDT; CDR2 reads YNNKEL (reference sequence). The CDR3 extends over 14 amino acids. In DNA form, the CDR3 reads TGTGCCAGCAGCCAAGTACCCTACAGAGATGGCTACACCTTC. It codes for CASSQVPYRDGYTF.

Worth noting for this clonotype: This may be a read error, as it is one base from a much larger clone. CDR3 sequence reads: CVSSLYMDSNQPQHF. The CDR3 bases are TGTGTCAGCAGCTTATATATGGATAGCAATCAGCCCCAGCATTTT. The chain carries TRBV11-2 and TRBJ1-5; D call uncertain. The V gene's germline CDR1 is SGHAT and CDR2 FQNNGV. The CDR3 has 15 amino acids.

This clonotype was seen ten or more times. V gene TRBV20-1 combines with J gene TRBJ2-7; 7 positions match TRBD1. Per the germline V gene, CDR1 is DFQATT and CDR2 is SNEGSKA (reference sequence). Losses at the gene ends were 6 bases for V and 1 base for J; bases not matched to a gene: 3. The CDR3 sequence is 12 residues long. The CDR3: CSAQQGSYEQYF. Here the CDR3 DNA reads TGCAGTGCCCAACAGGGGTCCTACGAGCAGTACTTC.

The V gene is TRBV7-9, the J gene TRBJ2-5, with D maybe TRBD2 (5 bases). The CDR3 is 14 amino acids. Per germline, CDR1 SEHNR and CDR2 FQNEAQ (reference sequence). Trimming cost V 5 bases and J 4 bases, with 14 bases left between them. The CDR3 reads CASSPRESGETQYF. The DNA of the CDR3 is TGTGCCAGCAGCCCTAGGGAGTCAGGAGAGACCCAGTACTTC.

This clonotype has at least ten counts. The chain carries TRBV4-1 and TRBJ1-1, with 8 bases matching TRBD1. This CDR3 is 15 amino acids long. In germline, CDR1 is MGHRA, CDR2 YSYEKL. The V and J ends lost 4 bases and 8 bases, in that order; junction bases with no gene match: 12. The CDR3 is CASSRTGQGPPEAFF. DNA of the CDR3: TGCGCCAGCAGCCGGACTGGACAGGGACCACCCGAAGCTTTCTTT.

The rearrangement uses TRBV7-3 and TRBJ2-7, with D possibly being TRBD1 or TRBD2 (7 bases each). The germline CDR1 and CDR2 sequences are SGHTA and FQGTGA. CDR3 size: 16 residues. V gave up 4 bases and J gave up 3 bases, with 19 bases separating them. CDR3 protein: CASSSWAGDRDYEQYF. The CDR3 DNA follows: TGTGCCAGCAGCTCCTGGGCGGGAGACAGGGACTACGAGCAGTACTTC.

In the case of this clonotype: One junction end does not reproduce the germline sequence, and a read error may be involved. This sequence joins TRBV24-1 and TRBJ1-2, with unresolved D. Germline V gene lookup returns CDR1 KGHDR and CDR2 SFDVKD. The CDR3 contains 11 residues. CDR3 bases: TGTGCCACCAGTGATGCGGCTGGCTGCACCTTC. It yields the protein CATSDAAGCTF.

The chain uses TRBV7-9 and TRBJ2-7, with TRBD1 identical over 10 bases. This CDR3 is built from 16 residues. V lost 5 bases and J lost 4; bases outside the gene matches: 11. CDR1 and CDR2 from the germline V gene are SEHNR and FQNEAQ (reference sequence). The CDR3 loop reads CASSTGFGTGVYEQYF. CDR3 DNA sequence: TGTGCCAGCAGCACGGGGTTCGGGACAGGGGTATACGAGCAGTACTTC.

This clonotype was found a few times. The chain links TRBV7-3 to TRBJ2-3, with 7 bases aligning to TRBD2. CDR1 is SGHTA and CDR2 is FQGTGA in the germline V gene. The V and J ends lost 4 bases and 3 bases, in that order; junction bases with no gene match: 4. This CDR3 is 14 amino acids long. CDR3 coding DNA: TGTGCCAGCAGCTCCTCTAGCGGAACAGATACGCAGTATTTT. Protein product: CASSSSSGTDTQYF.

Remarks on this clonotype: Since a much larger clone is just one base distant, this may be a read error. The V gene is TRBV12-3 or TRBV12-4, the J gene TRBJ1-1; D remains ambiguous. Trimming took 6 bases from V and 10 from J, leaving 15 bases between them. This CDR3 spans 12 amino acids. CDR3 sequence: CASSRGSARAFF. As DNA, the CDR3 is TGTGCCAGCAGCCGAGGGTCCGCCCGAGCTTTCTTT.

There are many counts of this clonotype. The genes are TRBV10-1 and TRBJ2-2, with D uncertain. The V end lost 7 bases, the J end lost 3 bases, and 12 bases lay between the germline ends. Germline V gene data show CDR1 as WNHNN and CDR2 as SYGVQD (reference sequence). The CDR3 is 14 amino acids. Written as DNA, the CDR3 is TGCGCCAGCACCGCTAGATCGGACACCGGGGAGCTGTTTTTT. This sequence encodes CASTARSDTGELFF.

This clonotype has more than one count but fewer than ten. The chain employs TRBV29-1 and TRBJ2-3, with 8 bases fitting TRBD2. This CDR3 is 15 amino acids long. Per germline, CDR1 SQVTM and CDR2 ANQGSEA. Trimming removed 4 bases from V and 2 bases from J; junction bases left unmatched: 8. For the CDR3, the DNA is TGCAGCGTTGGGGGACTAGAGGATTCCACAGATACGCAGTATTTT. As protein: CSVGGLEDSTDTQYF.

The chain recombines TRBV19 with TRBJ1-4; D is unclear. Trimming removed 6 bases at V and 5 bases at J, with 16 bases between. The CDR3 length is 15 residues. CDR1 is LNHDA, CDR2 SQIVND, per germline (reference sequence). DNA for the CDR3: TGTGCCAGTAGCCGAAACACCGGACGGAATGAAAAACTGTTTTTT. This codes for CASSRNTGRNEKLFF.

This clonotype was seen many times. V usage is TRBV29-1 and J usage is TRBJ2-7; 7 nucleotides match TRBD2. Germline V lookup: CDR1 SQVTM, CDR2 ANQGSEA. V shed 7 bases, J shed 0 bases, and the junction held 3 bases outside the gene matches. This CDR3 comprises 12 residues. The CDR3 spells CSGRGISYEQYF. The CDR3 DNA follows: TGCAGCGGGCGGGGGATCTCCTACGAGCAGTACTTC.

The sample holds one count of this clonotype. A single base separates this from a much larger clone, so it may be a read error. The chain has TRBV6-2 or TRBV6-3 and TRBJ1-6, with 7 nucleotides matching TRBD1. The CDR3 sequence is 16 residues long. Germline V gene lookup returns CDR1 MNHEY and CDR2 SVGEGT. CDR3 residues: CAGSYPTGMNDSPLHF. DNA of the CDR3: TGTGCCGGCAGTTACCCGACAGGGATGAACGATTCACCCCTCCACTTT.